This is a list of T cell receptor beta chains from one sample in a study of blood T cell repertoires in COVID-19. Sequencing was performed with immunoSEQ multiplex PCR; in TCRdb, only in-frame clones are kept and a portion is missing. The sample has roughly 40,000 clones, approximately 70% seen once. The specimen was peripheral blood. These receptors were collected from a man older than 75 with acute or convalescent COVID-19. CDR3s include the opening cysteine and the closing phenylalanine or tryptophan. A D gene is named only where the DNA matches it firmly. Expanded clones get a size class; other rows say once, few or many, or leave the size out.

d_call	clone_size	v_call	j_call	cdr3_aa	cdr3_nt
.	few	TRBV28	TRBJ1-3	CASRSQAGNTIYF	TGTGCCAGCAGGTCCCAGGCTGGAAACACCATATATTTT
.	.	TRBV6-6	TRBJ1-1	CASSYPGGGNTEAFF	TGTGCCAGCAGTTACCCCGGGGGGGGGAACACTGAAGCTTTCTTT
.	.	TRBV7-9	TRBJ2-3	CASSLAARWDTQYF	TGTGCCAGCAGCTTAGCAGCTCGGTGGGATACGCAGTATTTT
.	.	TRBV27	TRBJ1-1	CASSRGGVSTEAFF	TGTGCCAGCAGTCGAGGCGGGGTTTCCACTGAAGCTTTCTTT
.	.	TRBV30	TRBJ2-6	CAWSVGHNSGANVLTF	TGTGCCTGGAGTGTCGGACATAACTCTGGGGCCAACGTCCTGACTTTC
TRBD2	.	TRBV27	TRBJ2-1	CASSLLGSGRDNEQFF	TGTGCCAGCAGTTTATTGGGTAGCGGGAGAGATAATGAGCAGTTCTTC
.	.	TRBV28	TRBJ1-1	CATSTPGKRAFF	TGTGCCACCAGCACACCCGGTAAGCGGGCTTTCTTT
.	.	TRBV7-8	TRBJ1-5	CASSQRQRSQPQHF	TGTGCCAGCAGCCAACGACAGAGGAGTCAGCCCCAGCATTTT
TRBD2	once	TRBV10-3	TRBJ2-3	CATRLAGVSTDTQYF	TGTGCCACCAGACTAGCGGGAGTTAGCACAGATACGCAGTATTTT
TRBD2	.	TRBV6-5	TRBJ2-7	CASSYLAGTYEQYF	TGTGCCAGCAGTTACCTAGCGGGGACCTACGAGCAGTACTTC
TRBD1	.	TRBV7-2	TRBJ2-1	CASSKTGGSYNEQFF	TGTGCCAGCAGCAAGACAGGGGGGTCCTACAATGAGCAGTTCTTC
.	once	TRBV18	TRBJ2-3	CASSPLARGADTQYF	TGTGCCAGCTCACCACTTGCCAGGGGGGCAGATACGCAGTATTTT
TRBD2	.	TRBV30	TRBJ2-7	CAWRRLAGDREQYF	TGTGCCTGGAGACGACTAGCGGGAGATCGGGAGCAGTACTTC
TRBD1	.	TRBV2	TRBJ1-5	CASSNRGSNQPQHF	TGTGCCAGCAGTAACAGGGGGAGCAATCAGCCCCAGCATTTT
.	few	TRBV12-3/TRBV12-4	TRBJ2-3	CASSMTRNAQYF	TGTGCCAGCAGCATGACTAGAAACGCGCAGTATTTT
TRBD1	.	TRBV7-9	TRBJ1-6	CASSLDGQGAGNSPLHF	TGTGCCAGCAGCTTAGACGGACAGGGGGCGGGTAATTCACCCCTCCACTTT
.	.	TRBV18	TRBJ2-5	CASSRDIQETQYF	TGTGCCAGCTCCAGGGACATCCAAGAGACCCAGTACTTC
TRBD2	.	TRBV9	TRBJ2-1	CASSVDGLAGAEQFF	TGTGCCAGCAGCGTAGACGGACTAGCGGGAGCTGAGCAGTTCTTC
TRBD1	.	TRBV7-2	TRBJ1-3	CASSSKGARGNTIYF	TGTGCCAGCAGCTCTAAGGGGGCGCGGGGAAACACCATATATTTT
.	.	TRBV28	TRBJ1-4	CASSRPGTGEKLFF	TGTGCCAGCAGCCGCCCCGGGACTGGTGAAAAACTGTTTTTT
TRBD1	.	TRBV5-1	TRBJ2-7	CASSFQTGGYEQYF	TGCGCCAGCAGCTTTCAGACAGGGGGCTACGAGCAGTACTTC
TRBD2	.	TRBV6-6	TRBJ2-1	CASSPGVLAGGARGEQFF	TGTGCCAGCAGTCCGGGAGTCTTAGCGGGAGGGGCTCGCGGTGAGCAGTTCTTC
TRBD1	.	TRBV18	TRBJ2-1	CASSPLSDRGGNEQFF	TGTGCCAGCTCACCACTTTCAGACAGGGGTGGGAATGAGCAGTTCTTC